This T cell receptor beta chain was sequenced during a study of blood T cells in healthy people across ages (dated by TCRdb to 2015 to 2017). Looking at the study overall: In model experiments, template switching captured roughly one uniquely barcoded TCR beta cDNA molecule for every two T cells. Donors were grouped into four age groups: young (average approximately 15 years), middle-aged (around 39), aged (62) and long-lived (over 80). The study measured age-related changes in TCR beta repertoire diversity using deep sequencing normalized with unique cDNA molecular identifiers. Using the same blood draw, the study looked at two additional independent replicas of 1 million unique cDNA reads for two donors, one aged 18 to 30 and the other aged 80 or older. Overall study outcomes, separate from this receptor: Compared with the aged group, the long-lived group had more naive CD4+ T cells, fewer expanded clones and increased TCR diversity, a pattern suggesting age selection. Donor CMV infection status was unknown, potentially confounding age-related changes in expanded clonotypes. Observed TCR beta diversity per million T cells fell roughly linearly with age, and a significant reduction was already apparent by age around 44. A strong correlation was found between observed TCR beta diversity and the percentage of naive T cells measured by flow cytometry. Estimates of total diversity based on one million sequenced T cells were considered lower bounds and underestimates. Bulk unsorted PBMC profiling prevented conclusive comparison of naive and antigen-experienced compartments.

Donors were a few dozen systemically healthy Caucasian individuals from Russia aged roughly 6 to 100 years. Approximately 10 milliliters of peripheral blood were collected from each donor into EDTA-treated Vacutainer tubes. Ficoll-Paque density-gradient centrifugation was used to isolate PBMCs, with at least 6 million per sample. Trizol reagent was used to extract total RNA from PBMCs, with at least 6 micrograms per sample. The percentages of naive CD45RAhigh/CD27high T cells were determined by flow cytometry on a PBMC aliquot from every donor. In the case of this clonotype: The antigen it binds to is not known. Relative to the germline gene, one junction end is altered; a read error may explain this.

From the cysteine up to the phenylalanine, the CDR3 has a length of 14 residues. The read is trimmed to its CDR3 DNA, 42 bases read in frame from base 1. Based on the germline V gene, the CDR1 and CDR2 sequences are SGHVS and FQNEAQ. The library relied on 5' RACE. Sequencing was carried out with an Illumina HiSeq 2500. A second PCR of roughly 6 to 12 cycles was run with a J-beta primer mix and a sample-barcoded 5' primer. Each TCR beta cDNA molecule received a unique molecular identifier from a template-switch 5' adaptor carrying 12 random nucleotides. Each sample yielded at least 2.5 million CDR3-containing paired-end reads. First-strand cDNA synthesis was performed from all RNA using the Mint cDNA synthesis kit, with priming by a TRBC-specific oligonucleotide. Following uracil-DNA glycosylase treatment, a first 18-cycle PCR with universal primers M1SS and BC2_uni_R was performed on all cDNA. The paper's data handling went like this. For normalization, 1 million high-quality reads, each with a distinct molecular identifier, were randomly selected from each sample. Reads with shared molecular identifiers were discarded instead of being binned into consensus sequences. MiTCR, with a Q25 quality threshold and the strictest error-elimination algorithm, was used for CDR3 identification, clonotype clustering and error correction. A nonparametric unseen species model using Euler transformation provided a lower-bound estimate of total TCR beta diversity. TCRdb reran the public reads through fastp at Q25 and MiXCR, keeping productive beta chains. Each entry is one CDR3 protein sequence, shown with its most common DNA and genes. What appears here as the V and J calls and clone size reflects TCRdb's work, not the paper's. The sample includes around 1,000,000 distinct CDR3 sequences, with roughly a quarter observed a single time. The leading ten clones occupy around 0.75% of the sample.

The sample also formed part of further work on T cells of mothers and their children. That second report states: Nine systemically healthy Caucasian individuals, comprising three mothers and their six children, were included as donors. cDNA synthesis consumed the entire amount of extracted RNA, loaded at around 1.5 ug RNA in each 15 ul reaction. In the second PCR, the M1S primer introduced both the sample barcodes and 2-4 random nucleotides. Over 8 million TCR beta CDR3 reads were obtained for each mother, and millions of reads were obtained for each child. TCR recombination output is similarly shaped by thymic selection in related and unrelated pairs, with a minor effect exerted by inherited differences. Related mother-child pairs always showed normalized repertoire overlap that was slightly higher than in unrelated mother-child pairs, though the difference was never significant. No persistent microchimeric T cell clones were detected, at a sensitivity of roughly 100 clones per million clonotypes. The study used deep NGS to compare TCR beta repertoires of mothers and children, seeking features distinguishing related mother-child pairs from unrelated individuals. The mean age was about 40 +/- 4 years for the mothers and 11 +/- 4 years for the children. After adapters were ligated using NEBNext reagents, the libraries underwent 100+100 nt paired-end sequencing on an Illumina HiSeq 2000. To prevent cross-contamination, the mother and child libraries were prepared one month apart and sequenced in separate runs. For each donor, somewhere between roughly 500,000 and 2,100,000 distinct TCR beta clonotypes were identified. Naive TCR beta clonotypes were estimated from low-frequency clonotypes matched to each donor's FACS-determined naive share, without sorting.

The source material was blood. The origin of this receptor is a girl aged 2 to 10 in good health. The sequence links TRBV7-8 to TRBJ2-7, with the D gene too uncertain to name. In nucleotide form, the sequence is TGTGCCAGCGGCTTATTAGTGGCTTCCTACGAGCAGTACTTC. This yields the protein CASGLLVASYEQYF.